This T cell receptor (beta chain) was captured by sequencing in a study of blood T cell repertoires in COVID-19. At the level of the study: Acute-phase and convalescent COVID-19 samples originated in the United States, Italy and Spain. T cells, B-cell-depleted T cells, or PBMCs provided the cDNA or gDNA that served as material.

Profiling relied on immunoSEQ multiplex PCR, and the TCRdb table lists in-frame clones only, not all of them. The table has about 56,000 clones, 89% seen once. The TCR originated in a woman aged 55-69 years with COVID-19, enrolled during active disease. The sequenced sample consisted of peripheral blood.

CDR3 sequence: CASRQGRTEAFF. The DNA for the CDR3 is TGTGCCAGCAGACAGGGTCGTACTGAAGCTTTCTTT. The genes are TRBV6-5 and TRBJ1-1, with a possible D match to TRBD1 (6 bases). The germline V gene encodes CDR1 MNHEY and CDR2 SVGAGI. V lost 6 bases and J lost 5, with 10 bases in between. The CDR3 is 12 residues long.